The entry that follows covers one TCR beta chain sequence. The sample belongs to a study of blood T cell repertoires in COVID-19. Study-level information: In each case, the material was cDNA or gDNA derived from T cells, B-cell-depleted T cells, or PBMCs.

Clones were read by immunoSEQ multiplex PCR, and TCRdb kept only the in-frame ones, dropping some. This sample carries about 300,000 clones, 85% to 90% of them seen once, and the ten largest clones take roughly 4.5%. The V and J ends lost 5 bases and 0 bases respectively, with 8 bases between them. The germline V gene has CDR1 GTSNPN and CDR2 SVGIG (reference sequence). The length of the CDR3 is 13 residues. Enrollees, roughly 18 to 95 years old, lived in about two dozen US areas. This sequence joins TRBV30 and TRBJ1-5; D is unclear. Sequencing used PBMCs or T cells enriched from blood (not recorded which). The sequence derives from a man younger than 40 who had recovered from COVID-19. CDR3 DNA: TGTGCCTGGGCATCGGGTAGCAATCAGCCCCAGCATTTT. As protein: CAWASGSNQPQHF. The full variable domain, its missing parts supplied by reference TRBV30 and TRBJ1-5, is SQTIHQWPATLVQPVGSPLSLECTVEGTSNPNLYWYRQAAGRGLQLLFYSVGIGQISSEVPQNLSASRPQDRQFILSSKKLLLSDSGFYLCAWASGSNQPQHFGDGTRLSIL.